This TCR beta chain was found in a study of Ad26.COV2.S vaccination and SARS-CoV-2 variants. As for the study in general: A COV1001 Ad26.COV2.S trial-arm participant provided the sample. The vaccine Ad26.COV2.S was put into the muscle once, or twice with 56 days between. General study results and limits: It is possible that the TCR breadth and depth analyses underestimated the total T cell responses.

Method: immunoSEQ multiplex PCR; TCRdb's copy keeps in-frame clones and lacks some. The data show around 350,000 clones, 70% to 90% seen once. The treatment was: approximately 18 received Ad26.COV2.S at low or high dose, single or two shots; five or six received placebo; per-sample allocation not given. After the first vaccine or placebo injection, samples were drawn on day 63. Of note for this clone: Antigen: not known.

Germline CDR1 and CDR2: MNHEY and SVGEGT. V was pared by 7 bases and J by 6 bases, with 6 bases of the junction left unmatched. The CDR3 contains 13 residues. The sequences come from peripheral blood, collected in a trial of Ad26.COV2.S vaccine versus placebo. This chain connects TRBV6-2 or TRBV6-3 to TRBJ2-3, with 8 nucleotides matching TRBD2. The clonotype comes from a person aged 18-60 years who received the Ad26.COV2.S COVID-19 vaccine or a placebo. CDR3 in DNA: TGTGCCAGCACCCCACGGGGGGGGGATACGCAGTATTTT. The encoded protein is CASTPRGGDTQYF.